A selection of T cell receptor beta chains follows, all from one sample in a study of CD8 T cells in Susac syndrome. TCRdb reprocessed the immunoSEQ multiplex PCR reads with MiXCR, giving one entry per CDR3 protein. The top ten clones hold around 0.21% of a sample with about 300,000 distinct CDR3 sequences, 65% to 90% of them seen once. Sequenced: CD8+ T cells from PBMCs. Every receptor here comes from a human donor with multiple sclerosis. Both conserved end residues are part of each CDR3. The D gene is left open where the match is weak. Clone size is stated in some rows and not others, as once, few, many or a class when expanded.

V gene	D gene	J gene	clone size	CDR3 length	CDR3 DNA	CDR3 protein
TRBV27	.	TRBJ2-1	.	14	TGTGCCAGCAGTTTATCGCCATTACTTGTCGGGCAGTTCTTC	CASSLSPLLVGQFF
TRBV28	.	TRBJ2-1	once	15	TGTGCCAGCAGTTTAGTTGCGGGACACTACAATGAGCAGTTCTTC	CASSLVAGHYNEQFF
TRBV21-1	.	TRBJ1-1	.	15	TGTGCCAGCAGCAAAGTTGGCCAGAAGACCACTGAAGCTTTCTTT	CASSKVGQKTTEAFF
TRBV7-7	.	TRBJ2-3	.	15	TGTGCTAGCAGCCTCCGCGGGGACAGCACAGATACGCAGTATTTT	CASSLRGDSTDTQYF
TRBV29-1	TRBD2	TRBJ2-7	.	14	TGCAGCGTTGAAGGGTGGGAGGGAACCTACGAGCAGTACTTC	CSVEGWEGTYEQYF
TRBV27	.	TRBJ1-2	few	13	TGTGCCAGCAGTTTACAGGGGAACTATGGCTACACCTTC	CASSLQGNYGYTF
TRBV20-1	.	TRBJ1-4	.	13	TGCAGTGCTACCCGGGACATACGGGAAAAACTGTTTTTT	CSATRDIREKLFF
TRBV27	.	TRBJ2-1	once	14	TGTGCCAGCAGTTTATCGCGACAGGACAATGAGCAGTTCTTC	CASSLSRQDNEQFF
TRBV28	TRBD1	TRBJ1-4	.	15	TGTGCCAGCAGCAGTACAGGGGAACCCTTTGAAAAACTGTTTTTT	CASSSTGEPFEKLFF
TRBV6-5	.	TRBJ2-7	.	15	TGTGCCAGCAGCTCTTCCCAGACAGGCTCCTACGAGCAGTACTTC	CASSSSQTGSYEQYF
TRBV27	.	TRBJ2-1	.	12	TGTGCCAGCAGGGATGACGTAAATGAGCAGTTCTTC	CASRDDVNEQFF